This entry is about one TCR beta chain. The data were obtained in a study of blood T cell repertoires in COVID-19. The V gene's germline CDR1 is SNHLY and CDR2 FYNNEI. The CDR3 extends over 15 amino acids. Trimming cost V 2 bases and J 0 bases; bases outside gene matches: 4. The authors' processing: Quantification of nucleated cells was approximated via reference gene primer amplification. Here immunoSEQ multiplex PCR was the method, and the copy in TCRdb shows in-frame clones only, minus some. The D gene and trimming were derived from the DNA, and the V and J assignments and clone size from that table. The sample carries nearly 200,000 clones, around 92% recorded once. Cohort allocation depended upon clinical history that participants reported.

This TCR derives from a woman between 18 and 29 years old who had recovered from COVID-19. V gene TRBV2 combines with J gene TRBJ2-7, with 7 bases lining up with TRBD2. The material sequenced was PBMCs or T cells enriched from blood (not recorded which). The CDR3 spells CASSEQAGVSYEQYF. DNA of the CDR3: TGTGCCAGCAGTGAACAGGCGGGGGTCTCCTACGAGCAGTACTTC.